This T cell receptor (beta chain) was found in a study of blood T cell repertoires in COVID-19. Study-level background: Italy, Spain and the United States were the sources of the convalescent and acute COVID-19 samples. From T cells, B-cell-depleted T cells, or PBMCs came the material, which was cDNA or gDNA.

Of note for this clone: One end of the junction fails to match germline, which may point to a read error.

Seattle patients were enrolled during active infection and followed longitudinally. Authors' analysis steps: Amplification of reference gene primers provided the estimated nucleated cell counts. The data were produced by immunoSEQ multiplex PCR, yet TCRdb's version contains in-frame clones alone and is incomplete. The DNA gave D and trimming, while V, J and clone size come from that table. The sample records 60,000 to 75,000 clones, roughly nine tenths being singletons. The germline gives CDR1 MDHEN, CDR2 SYDVKM. The CDR3 is made up of 16 amino acids. The chain couples TRBV28 to TRBJ2-3; 8 nucleotides align to TRBD2. The sequence came from a man aged 40-49 years with COVID-19, enrolled during active disease. The sample comprised peripheral blood. The CDR3 loop is CASRLSSGGGGDTQYF. The CDR3 region has the DNA TGTGCCAGCAGGTTATCAAGCGGGGGAGGAGGAGATACGCAGTATTTT.